These 26 T cell receptor beta chains came from one sample sequenced in a study of cytomegalovirus exposure and HLA in healthy donors (dated by TCRdb to the late 2010s). The library was made by the immunoSEQ multiplex PCR assay. The multiplex PCR relied on a mix of 60 forward primers for TCR Vbeta segments and 13 reverse primers for TCR Jbeta segments. The table comes from immuneACCESS by way of TCRdb, which keeps in-frame sequences with V and J called. Part of the clones is missing from these tables; in studies checked, under half for an unresolved V gene and the rest for unknown reasons. Across this sample there are around 180,000 clones, with 80% seen only once. 6% to 7.5% of the sample rests with the top ten. Sequenced input: PBMCs. The receptors originated from a young man in good health and CMV-seropositive.

J is TRBJ2-1 and V is TRBV5-1, with TRBD2 matching 10 bases. CDR1 is SGHRS, CDR2 YFSETQ, per germline. This CDR3 spans 15 amino acids. J was trimmed by 6 bases and V by 0 bases; bases with no gene match: 3. The CDR3 loop is CASSLAASGSNEQFF. CDR3 nucleotides: TGCGCCAGCAGCTTGGCGGCTAGCGGGAGCAATGAGCAGTTCTTC.

CDR3 coding DNA: TGTGCCAGCTCACCGCAAGAAGATAGAGGCTACACCTTC. This encodes CASSPQEDRGYTF. The chain uses TRBV18 and TRBJ1-2; D not resolved. The V and J ends lost 3 bases and 8 bases respectively, with 13 bases between them. Germline CDR1 and CDR2: KGHSH and LQKENI. This CDR3 contains 13 residues.

V is TRBV7-9 and J is TRBJ2-3, with 10 bases lining up with TRBD2. This CDR3 contains 17 residues. V was pared by 4 bases and J by 7 bases, with 14 bases of the junction left unmatched. CDR1 and CDR2 from the germline V gene are SEHNR and FQNEAQ (reference sequence). DNA of the CDR3: TGTGCCAGCAGCTCTAGGCCAGCGGGGGGGACTCCGTATACGCAGTATTTT. Encoded protein: CASSSRPAGGTPYTQYF.

The rearrangement uses TRBV28 and TRBJ2-4; no reliable D call. The germline gives CDR1 MDHEN, CDR2 SYDVKM. Trimming pared 5 bases from V and 6 bases from J, leaving 17 bases between. This CDR3 has 15 residues. The CDR3 nucleotides read TGTGCCAGCAGTCTGCGCTCTGGGTGGAGAAACATTCAGTACTTC. Translation gives CASSLRSGWRNIQYF.

V is TRBV10-3 and J is TRBJ2-2, with 8 nucleotides matching TRBD2. Trimming cost V 5 bases and J 4 bases; bases outside gene matches: 12. The CDR3 is 17 amino acids. The V gene's germline CDR1 is ENHRY and CDR2 SYGVKD. The CDR3: CAISPHPRAGGTGELFF. CDR3 DNA sequence: TGTGCCATCAGTCCCCATCCCCGGGCGGGGGGCACCGGGGAGCTGTTTTTT.

Concerning this clone: Other DNA sequences in this specimen translate into the identical CDR3. The rearrangement joins TRBV18 to TRBJ2-7; 8 positions match TRBD2. The CDR3 covers 11 residues. Germline V gene lookup returns CDR1 KGHSH and CDR2 LQKENI. Germline trimming cut 6 bases from V and 7 bases from J; bases unmatched to any gene: 2. This CDR3 is CASSPGGEQYF. CDR3 sequence (DNA): TGTGCCAGCTCCCCGGGGGGGGAGCAGTACTTC.

The rearrangement joins TRBV9 to TRBJ1-6, with D unresolved. Germline V gene sequence: CDR1 SGDLS, CDR2 YYNGEE. The CDR3 length is 17 residues. V dropped 0 bases and J dropped 0 bases, with 10 bases sitting between them. The DNA for the CDR3 is TGTGCCAGCAGCGTAGGACCGCGGCCCTCCTATAATTCACCCCTCCACTTT. As protein: CASSVGPRPSYNSPLHF.

This chain connects TRBV19 to TRBJ1-4, with TRBD1 as a possible D gene (5 bases). CDR3 length: 16 amino acids. CDR1 LNHDA and CDR2 SQIVND come from the germline V gene (reference sequence). Trimming left V 6 bases short and J 6 bases short, with 20 bases between. CDR3 DNA: TGTGCCAGTAGCCCCCGGCCCTCAGGGTTGGATGAAAAACTGTTTTTT. Translation gives CASSPRPSGLDEKLFF.

CDR3: CASSHTRDRARGEAFF. The CDR3 region has the DNA TGCGCCAGCAGCCACACACGGGACAGGGCGAGAGGTGAAGCTTTCTTT. This chain links TRBV4-1 with TRBJ1-1; TRBD1 matches at 9 bases. This CDR3 has 16 residues. V dropped 3 bases and J dropped 7; count of bases not matched to a gene: 12. Germline V gene sequence: CDR1 MGHRA, CDR2 YSYEKL.

The chain recombines TRBV11-3 with TRBJ2-2; 9 bases are shared with TRBD1. Unmatched junction bases numbered 5, after V lost 1 base and J lost 5 bases. The CDR3 runs to 16 residues. Germline assignment: CDR1 SGHNT and CDR2 YENEEA. CDR3 sequence (DNA): TGTGCCAGCAGCTTAGTATGGACAGGGGAAACCGGGGAGCTGTTTTTT. This encodes CASSLVWTGETGELFF.

The chain is built from TRBV9 and TRBJ2-5; TRBD2 aligns across 8 bases. V was clipped by 0 bases and J by 5 bases; unmatched bases: 3. Germline CDR1 is SGDLS and CDR2 is YYNGEE. This CDR3 region has 14 residues. The CDR3 spells CASSVAGRAETQYF. The DNA of the CDR3 is TGTGCCAGCAGCGTAGCCGGGAGGGCGGAGACCCAGTACTTC.

This clone showed up just once. V is TRBV7-9 and J is TRBJ2-6; D is ambiguous. CDR1 SEHNR and CDR2 FQNEAQ come from the germline V gene (reference sequence). The CDR3 is 15 amino acids. V shed 5 bases and J shed 2 bases, with 10 bases lying between them. The CDR3 region has the DNA TGTGCCAGCAGCCCAGGTCAGACTGGGGCCAACGTCCTGACTTTC. Translated, it gives CASSPGQTGANVLTF. The variable domain in full, with the rest retrieved from reference TRBV7-9 and TRBJ2-6, is DTGVSQNPRHKITKRGQNVTFRCDPISEHNRLYWYRQTLGQGPEFLTYFQNEAQLEKSRLLSDRFSAERPKGSFSTLEIQRTEQGDSAMYLCASSPGQTGANVLTFGAGSRLTVL.

The chain has TRBV27 and TRBJ1-6; D is uncertain. The germline V and J ends were trimmed by 3 bases and 10 bases, with 10 bases remaining between them. Germline V lookup: CDR1 MNHEY, CDR2 SMNVEV (reference sequence). CDR3 length: 13 amino acids. DNA of the CDR3: TGTGCCAGCAGTTTCCAAGGAGTCTCACCCCTCCACTTT. It translates to CASSFQGVSPLHF.

The V gene is TRBV19, the J gene TRBJ1-4, with D perhaps matching TRBD1 (6 bases). The CDR3 is 17 residues long. Germline CDR1 LNHDA, CDR2 SQIVND (reference sequence). V lost 5 bases and J lost 0, with 16 bases in between. CDR3 DNA: TGTGCCAGTAGTCCTCGCGGGGGGCTAGCAACTAATGAAAAACTGTTTTTT. Translation: CASSPRGGLATNEKLFF.

The rearrangement joins TRBV7-9 to TRBJ1-6; TRBD1 matches 11 bases. Germline trimming cut 5 bases from V and 10 bases from J; bases unmatched to any gene: 13. Germline values: CDR1 SEHNR, CDR2 FQNEAQ (reference sequence). The length of the CDR3 is 17 residues. The CDR3 here is CASSPGQGAGKGSPLHF. CDR3 DNA sequence: TGTGCCAGCAGCCCTGGACAGGGGGCAGGAAAAGGATCACCCCTCCACTTT.

This chain links TRBV19 with TRBJ1-1; 8 bases match TRBD1. The CDR3 consists of 12 residues. J lost 11 bases, V lost 3 bases, and 5 bases had no gene match. Germline lookup yields CDR1 LNHDA and CDR2 SQIVND (reference sequence). This CDR3 is CASSIQGARAFF. In DNA, the CDR3 is TGTGCCAGTAGTATCCAGGGGGCGAGGGCTTTCTTT.

The count of this clone is one. The V and J genes are TRBV5-6 and TRBJ2-5; TRBD1 might be the D (6 bases). V was clipped by 2 bases and J by 2 bases, with 13 bases between them. The germline CDR1 and CDR2 sequences are SGHDT and YYEEEE. The CDR3 length is 15 residues. CDR3 coding DNA: TGTGCCAGCAGCTTTTCCCGGACAGTACAAGAGACCCAGTACTTC. Translated: CASSFSRTVQETQYF. The complete variable domain, with remaining parts taken from reference TRBV5-6 and TRBJ2-5, reads DAGVTQSPTHLIKTRGQQVTLRCSPKSGHDTVSWYQQALGQGPQFIFQYYEEEERQRGNFPDRFSGHQFPNYSSELNVNALLLGDSALYLCASSFSRTVQETQYFGPGTRLLVL.

Comment on this clone: The identical CDR3 is also encoded by other nucleotide sequences in the sample. The J gene is TRBJ2-7, the V gene TRBV9; possible D gene TRBD1, 5 bases. Germline V gives CDR1 SGDLS, CDR2 YYNGEE. CDR3 size: 13 residues. V was cut by 2 bases and J by 0 bases, with 6 bases left in between. This CDR3 reads CASSVDSSYEQYF. The CDR3 DNA follows: TGTGCCAGCAGCGTCGACAGCTCCTACGAGCAGTACTTC. The full variable domain, completed using reference TRBV9 and TRBJ2-7, is DSGVTQTPKHLITATGQRVTLRCSPRSGDLSVYWYQQSLDQGLQFLIQYYNGEERAKGNILERFSAQQFPDLHSELNLSSLELGDSALYFCASSVDSSYEQYFGPGTRLTVT.

CDR3 loop: CASSMKLAGWDEQFF. The CDR3 coding sequence is TGTGCCAGTAGTATGAAGCTAGCGGGATGGGATGAGCAGTTCTTC. This chain links TRBV19 with TRBJ2-1, with 9 positions matching TRBD2. The junction had 8 bases not matched to a gene; V was cut back by 3 bases and J by 8 bases. The CDR3 runs to 15 residues. CDR1 is LNHDA and CDR2 is SQIVND in the germline V gene (reference sequence).

V and J are TRBV5-1 and TRBJ2-2, with 9 nucleotides matching TRBD2. This CDR3 comprises 15 residues. With V trimmed by 5 bases and J by 5 bases, 7 bases remained unmatched. The germline V gene has CDR1 SGHRS and CDR2 YFSETQ. In DNA form, the CDR3 reads TGCGCCAGCAGGCGGACTAGCGAAGGAACCGGGGAGCTGTTTTTT. Its translation is CASRRTSEGTGELFF.

The chain recombines TRBV6-1 with TRBJ1-4; TRBD1 aligns across 10 bases. Germline CDR1 MNHNS, CDR2 SASEGT. V dropped 0 bases and J dropped 7; count of bases not matched to a gene: 5. This CDR3 has 16 residues. CDR3 protein: CASSEAPGTGAEKLFF. CDR3 sequence (DNA): TGTGCCAGCAGTGAAGCCCCCGGGACAGGGGCTGAAAAACTGTTTTTT.

This clone appeared once. The chain joins TRBV15 to TRBJ2-1; 11 positions agree with TRBD2. J was trimmed by 7 bases and V by 6 bases; bases with no gene match: 8. This CDR3 has 15 amino acids. Per germline, CDR1 LNHNV and CDR2 YYDKDF (reference sequence). The CDR3: CATSRSGGAGNEQFF. The CDR3 nucleotides read TGTGCCACCAGTCGTAGCGGGGGGGCTGGGAATGAGCAGTTCTTC.

This clone showed up just a few times. The chain couples TRBV9 to TRBJ2-2; 10 nucleotides agree with TRBD1. The CDR3 contains 16 residues. The germline gives CDR1 SGDLS, CDR2 YYNGEE. V lost 3 bases, J lost 6 bases, and 8 bases stayed unmatched. The chain's CDR3 is CASSAPGTGVSGELFF. The CDR3 DNA follows: TGTGCCAGCAGCGCCCCCGGGACAGGGGTCTCCGGGGAGCTGTTTTTT.

This rearrangement joins TRBV7-8 to TRBJ2-3; 8 bases align to TRBD1. V dropped 8 bases and J dropped 7; count of bases not matched to a gene: 14. The CDR3 loop spans 15 amino acids. CDR1 and CDR2 from the germline V gene are SGHVS and FQNEAQ. This CDR3 is CASDPRRGLGYTQYF. In nucleotides, the CDR3 is TGTGCCAGCGACCCTCGCAGGGGGCTTGGATATACGCAGTATTTT. The whole variable domain, remainder taken from reference TRBV7-8 and TRBJ2-3, is GAGVSQSPRYKVAKRGQDVALRCDPISGHVSLFWYQQALGQGPEFLTYFQNEAQLDKSGLPSDRFFAERPEGSVSTLKIQRTQQEDSAVYLCASDPRRGLGYTQYFGPGTRLTVL.

This clone turned up a few times. V gene TRBV7-8 combines with J gene TRBJ2-1, with D perhaps TRBD2 (5 bases). The length of the CDR3 is 15 residues. Trimming removed 7 bases at V and 0 bases at J, with 13 bases between. CDR1 is SGHVS, CDR2 FQNEAQ, per germline. The CDR3 bases are TGTGCCAGCACCCCCTGGGAGAGCTCCTACAATGAGCAGTTCTTC. This translates into CASTPWESSYNEQFF.

Only one count was recorded for this clone. The rearrangement joins TRBV25-1 to TRBJ2-2; D unresolved. This CDR3 has 15 amino acids. Germline assignment: CDR1 MGHDK and CDR2 SYGVNS. Between the trimmed V and J ends, which lost 3 bases and 5 bases, there was a span of 13 bases. The CDR3 DNA reads TGTGCCAGCAGTGACGCAGGTTCTCGGACCGGGGAGCTGTTTTTT. Translated: CASSDAGSRTGELFF.